The 15 T cell receptor beta chains below come from one sample, sequenced in a study of graft-versus-host responses after intestinal transplantation. No antigen has been identified for these receptors. The method was immunoSEQ multiplex PCR; TCRdb's version includes in-frame clones alone and lacks a portion of them. The sample has around 100,000 clones, roughly 90% seen once. This material consisted of unstimulated CD4+ T cells sorted from spleen or lymph node cells, taken before transplant. The receptors here all came from a human donor who was the organ donor for an intestinal transplant.

The rearrangement links TRBV29-1 to TRBJ1-2, with D unclear. CDR1 SQVTM and CDR2 ANQGSEA come from the germline V gene. CDR3 length equals 18 residues. Trimming pared 3 bases from V and 3 bases from J, leaving 26 bases between. CDR3 DNA: TGCAGCGTTGATTCTTATCTCGGGAGTTCGGCTGGTGACTATGGCTACACCTTC. This sequence encodes CSVDSYLGSSAGDYGYTF.

This clone has a single count. The CDR3 spells CASARGPLATNEKLFF. For the CDR3, the DNA is TGTGCCAGCGCCCGAGGGCCTTTGGCGACTAATGAAAAACTGTTTTTT. The chain is built from TRBV18 and TRBJ1-4, with no clear D. Trimming left V 8 bases short and J 2 bases short, with 18 bases between. The germline gives CDR1 KGHSH, CDR2 LQKENI. The CDR3 runs 16 residues. Based on the CDR3 plus reference TRBV18 and TRBJ1-4, the full variable domain is NAGVMQNPRHLVRRRGQEARLRCSPMKGHSHVYWYRQLPEEGLKFMVYLQKENIIDESGMPKERFSAEFPKEGPSILRIQQVVRGDSAAYFCASARGPLATNEKLFFGSGTQLSVL.

The chain recombines TRBV7-2 with TRBJ2-7; D is unclear. The V end lost 5 bases, the J end lost 4 bases, and 18 bases lay between the germline ends. Per germline, CDR1 SGHTA and CDR2 FQGNSA. The length of the CDR3 is 15 residues. CDR3 sequence reads: CASSPLRWQAYEQYF. Written as DNA, the CDR3 is TGTGCCAGCAGCCCACTGAGGTGGCAGGCGTACGAGCAGTACTTC.

The chain couples TRBV5-1 to TRBJ1-3, with D unclear. The CDR3 consists of 13 residues. Germline V gene lookup returns CDR1 SGHRS and CDR2 YFSETQ. V was shortened by 7 bases and J by 0 bases, with 8 bases between the two germline ends. CDR3 in DNA: TGCGCCAGCCGGGAGTCCTCTGGAAACACCATATATTTT. As protein: CASRESSGNTIYF. Filled out from reference TRBV5-1 and TRBJ1-3, the complete variable domain reads KAGVTQTPRYLIKTRGQQVTLSCSPISGHRSVSWYQQTPGQGLQFLFEYFSETQRNKGNFPGRFSGRQFSNSRSEMNVSTLELGDSALYLCASRESSGNTIYFGEGSWLTVV.

The chain joins TRBV5-4 to TRBJ2-6; TRBD1 is a possible D gene (6 bases). Between the trimmed V and J ends, which lost 0 bases and 4 bases, there was a span of 20 bases. This CDR3 is 19 amino acids long. Germline V gene data show CDR1 as SGHNT and CDR2 as YYREEE (reference sequence). CDR3 sequence: CASSLGLRQDLGGANVLTF. CDR3 nucleotides: TGTGCCAGCAGCTTGGGCTTGAGACAGGATTTGGGGGGGGCCAACGTCCTGACTTTC.

The J gene is TRBJ2-3, the V gene TRBV5-1; D ambiguous. Per germline, CDR1 SGHRS and CDR2 YFSETQ. The V end lost 0 bases, the J end lost 4 bases, and 12 bases lay between the germline ends. The CDR3 is made up of 15 amino acids. CDR3 protein: CASSLEGTVPDTQYF. CDR3 bases: TGCGCCAGCAGCTTGGAGGGTACGGTGCCAGATACGCAGTATTTT.

The chain combines TRBV19 with TRBJ2-4, with 9 bases that match TRBD1. V lost 1 base to trimming and J lost 6 bases; unmatched junction nucleotides: 7. The germline gives CDR1 LNHDA, CDR2 SQIVND (reference sequence). This CDR3 region has 16 residues. CDR3 coding DNA: TGTGCCAGTAGTATAGGTACAGGGGGCTCGAGAAACATTCAGTACTTC. It codes for CASSIGTGGSRNIQYF.

The chain recombines TRBV7-8 with TRBJ1-2, with 7 bases lining up with TRBD1. Germline V gene sequence: CDR1 SGHVS, CDR2 FQNEAQ. The CDR3 is 14 residues long. V trimming: 5 bases; J trimming: 7 bases; junction bases outside the gene matches: 10. CDR3 amino acids: CASSPRTGGRGYTF. Written as DNA, the CDR3 is TGTGCCAGCAGCCCTAGGACAGGTGGACGTGGCTACACCTTC.

This clone was found a few times. The chain couples TRBV13 to TRBJ2-1; 11 nucleotides line up with TRBD2. CDR3 length: 19 residues. The germline V gene has CDR1 PRHDT and CDR2 FYEKMQ (reference sequence). J was trimmed by 0 bases and V by 1 base; bases with no gene match: 8. CDR3 DNA sequence: TGTGCCAGCAGCTTAGAGGTTAGCGGGGGGGCCAGCTCCTACAATGAGCAGTTCTTC. Amino acid sequence: CASSLEVSGGASSYNEQFF.

The chain is built from TRBV30 and TRBJ1-5; 8 bases match TRBD1. The V gene end was trimmed by 2 bases and the J gene end by 4 bases; junction bases not matched to a gene: 4. CDR3 length equals 14 residues. Germline assignment: CDR1 GTSNPN and CDR2 SVGIG (reference sequence). CDR3 sequence (DNA): TGTGCCTGGAGTTCCCGACAGGGGAATCAGCCCCAGCATTTT. Residues: CAWSSRQGNQPQHF.

The CDR3 DNA follows: TGTGCCAGCGGAGCATGGATTAATGAGCAGTTCTTC. It encodes CASGAWINEQFF. The chain joins TRBV2 to TRBJ2-1; D unclear. Trimming took 8 bases from V and 7 from J, leaving 12 bases between them. The CDR3 length is 12 residues. The germline CDR1 and CDR2 sequences are SNHLY and FYNNEI.

V gene TRBV7-9 combines with J gene TRBJ2-1; weak D call: TRBD2 (7 bases). V lost 5 bases and J 3 bases, leaving 23 bases between the germline ends. The CDR3 is 18 amino acids. Germline V gene lookup returns CDR1 SEHNR and CDR2 FQNEAQ (reference sequence). The CDR3 DNA is TGTGCCAGCAGCCCCCCGGCGGGGGCCGGAATAAACTACAATGAGCAGTTCTTC. Encoded protein: CASSPPAGAGINYNEQFF.

V gene TRBV9 combines with J gene TRBJ1-6; tentative D call: TRBD1 (5 bases). Per the germline V gene, CDR1 is SGDLS and CDR2 is YYNGEE. The V and J ends lost 4 bases and 7 bases respectively, with 15 bases between them. The length of the CDR3 is 15 residues. This CDR3 is CASSPREGRNSPLHF. CDR3 nucleotides: TGTGCCAGCAGCCCCCGGGAGGGGAGGAATTCACCCCTCCACTTT.

CDR3 in amino acids: CASSHNIRQDSSYEQYF. CDR3 in DNA: TGCGCCAGCAGCCACAATATCCGACAGGATTCCTCCTACGAGCAGTACTTC. J is TRBJ2-7 and V is TRBV4-1; maybe TRBD1 (6 bases). CDR3 length: 17 amino acids. Germline loops: CDR1 MGHRA, CDR2 YSYEKL. Trimming removed 3 bases at V and 0 bases at J, with 18 bases between.

V is TRBV7-2 and J is TRBJ2-7; 7 bases line up with TRBD2. CDR1 is SGHTA, CDR2 FQGNSA, per germline. The CDR3 loop spans 14 amino acids. J was trimmed by 3 bases and V by 0 bases; bases with no gene match: 2. The DNA of the CDR3 is TGTGCCAGCAGCTTAGCGGGGGGGGTCTACGAGCAGTACTTC. Its protein is CASSLAGGVYEQYF.